This T cell receptor (beta chain) was captured by sequencing in a study of cytomegalovirus exposure and HLA in healthy donors. General study results and limits: The classifier reportedly diagnosed cytomegalovirus status with high sensitivity and specificity. The study designated fewer than 200 TCR beta chains cytomegalovirus-associated. Differences between HLA loci emerged in a later analysis of TCR association rates, with DRB1 most and HLA-C fewest.

CDR3 size: 13 residues. Germline CDR1 SGHDN, CDR2 FVKESK. Trimming cost V 8 bases and J 8 bases, with 17 bases left between them. PCR primers comprised 60 Vbeta and 13 Jbeta primers. Sequencing used immunoSEQ multiplex PCR; TCRdb keeps in-frame clones, though not all of them. The profile covers just under 45,000 clones, with roughly half appearing a single time and 6% taken by the ten largest. About this clone: No antigen is known for it.

Sequencing was performed on PBMCs. The V and J genes are TRBV14 and TRBJ2-3, with D maybe TRBD1 (5 bases). The source of this sequence is a man aged 55 to 70 in good health and CMV-seronegative. CDR3 coding DNA: TGTGCCAGCGCCAGGGCAGTCATAGGTACGCAGTATTTT. Translation gives CASARAVIGTQYF.